The clone carrying this TCR beta chain has a handful of counts. The antigen is unknown. The data originate from a study of T-cell reconstitution after alpha-beta-depleted transplantation in children. Trimming took 4 bases from V and 5 from J, leaving 8 bases between them. The CDR3 runs to 13 residues. In germline, CDR1 is KGHDR, CDR2 SFDVKD. TCRbeta library construction was performed incorporating unique molecular identifiers. TCRdb analysed the PCR reads with MiXCR anew, one entry per CDR3 protein. The sample includes hundreds of thousands of distinct CDR3 sequences, under 20% of them seen just once. Overall study findings and caveats: Reportedly, only several hundred clones from non-depleted graft cells drove alpha-beta T-cell counts at about two months. T-cell counts and diversity were attributed mostly to newly produced T cells one year after transplant.

The gene calls are TRBV24-1 and TRBJ2-1, with D tentatively TRBD1 (5 bases). This clonotype was obtained from a male patient between 2 and 15 years old who had a stem cell transplant for acute lymphoblastic leukemia, so the T cells may come from the graft donor. The sequencing used PBMCs, mostly from graft donor cells, collected 360 days after TCRalphabeta/CD19-depleted stem cell transplant. The CDR3 protein is CATSEKTDNEQFF. CDR3 sequence (DNA): TGTGCCACCAGTGAGAAGACAGACAATGAGCAGTTCTTC.